This T cell receptor (beta chain) is from a study of blood T cell repertoires in COVID-19. Germline CDR1 MNHEY, CDR2 SMNVEV (reference sequence). Losses at the gene ends were 3 bases for V and 4 bases for J; bases not matched to a gene: 4. The CDR3 sequence is 14 residues long. Sequencing used immunoSEQ multiplex PCR; TCRdb keeps in-frame clones, though not all of them. The sample shows 190,000 or so clones, roughly 82% of them seen only once. This TCR was recovered from a man in his forties or fifties who had recovered from COVID-19. The sample consisted of PBMCs or T cells enriched from blood (not recorded which). V gene TRBV27 combines with J gene TRBJ2-3, with 7 nucleotides matching TRBD2. The CDR3 sequence: CASSFWGRADTQYF. The CDR3 region has the DNA TGTGCCAGCAGTTTTTGGGGGAGGGCAGATACGCAGTATTTT.